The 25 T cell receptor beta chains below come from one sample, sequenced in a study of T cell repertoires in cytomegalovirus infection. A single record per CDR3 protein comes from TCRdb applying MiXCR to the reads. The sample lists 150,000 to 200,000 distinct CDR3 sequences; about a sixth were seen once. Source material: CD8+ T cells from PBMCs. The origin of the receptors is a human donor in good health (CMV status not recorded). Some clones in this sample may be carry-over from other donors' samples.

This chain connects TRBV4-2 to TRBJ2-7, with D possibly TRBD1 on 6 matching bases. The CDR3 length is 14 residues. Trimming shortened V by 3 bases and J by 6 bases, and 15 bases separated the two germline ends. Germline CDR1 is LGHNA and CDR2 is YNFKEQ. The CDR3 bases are TGTGCCAGCAGCCATCCAGGGGAACGTGCCGAGCAGTACTTC. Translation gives CASSHPGERAEQYF.

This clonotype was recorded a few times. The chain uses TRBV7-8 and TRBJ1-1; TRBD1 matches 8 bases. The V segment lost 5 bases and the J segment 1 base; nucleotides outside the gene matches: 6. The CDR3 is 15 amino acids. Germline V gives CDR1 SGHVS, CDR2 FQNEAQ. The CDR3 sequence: CASSRTGSKNTEAFF. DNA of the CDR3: TGTGCCAGCAGCCGGACAGGGTCGAAGAACACTGAAGCTTTCTTT.

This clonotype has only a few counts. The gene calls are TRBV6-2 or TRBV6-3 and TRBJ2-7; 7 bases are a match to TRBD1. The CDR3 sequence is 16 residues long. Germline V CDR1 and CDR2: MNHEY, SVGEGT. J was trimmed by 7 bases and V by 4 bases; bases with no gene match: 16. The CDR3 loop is CASSLRPGQRKKEQYF. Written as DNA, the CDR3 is TGTGCCAGCAGTTTGCGCCCGGGACAGAGAAAAAAGGAGCAGTACTTC.

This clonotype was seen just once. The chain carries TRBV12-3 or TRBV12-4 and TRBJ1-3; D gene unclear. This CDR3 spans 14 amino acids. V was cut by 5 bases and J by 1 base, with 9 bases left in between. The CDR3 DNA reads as TGTGCCAGCAGTGGCCTCACGTCTGGAAACACCATATATTTT. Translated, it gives CASSGLTSGNTIYF.

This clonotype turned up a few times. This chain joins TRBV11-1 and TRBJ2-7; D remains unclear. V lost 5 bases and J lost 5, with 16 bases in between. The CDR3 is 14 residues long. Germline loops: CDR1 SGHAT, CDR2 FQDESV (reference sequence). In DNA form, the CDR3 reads TGTGCCAGCAGCGCCTGGTATGGGGAACACGAGCAGTACTTC. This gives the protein CASSAWYGEHEQYF.

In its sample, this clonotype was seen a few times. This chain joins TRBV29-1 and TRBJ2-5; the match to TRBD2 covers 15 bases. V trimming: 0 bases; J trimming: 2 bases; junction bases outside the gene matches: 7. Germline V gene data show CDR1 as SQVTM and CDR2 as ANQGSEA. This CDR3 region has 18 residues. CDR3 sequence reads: CSVEEAGTSGGTQETQYF. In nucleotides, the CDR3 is TGCAGCGTTGAAGAAGCGGGGACTAGCGGGGGGACACAAGAGACCCAGTACTTC.

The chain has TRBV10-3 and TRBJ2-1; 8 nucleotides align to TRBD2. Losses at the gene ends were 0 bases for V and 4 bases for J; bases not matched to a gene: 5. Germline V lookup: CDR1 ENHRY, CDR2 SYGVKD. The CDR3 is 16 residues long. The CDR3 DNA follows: TGTGCCATCAGTGAGTCTTATAGCGGGGAGTACAATGAGCAGTTCTTC. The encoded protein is CAISESYSGEYNEQFF.

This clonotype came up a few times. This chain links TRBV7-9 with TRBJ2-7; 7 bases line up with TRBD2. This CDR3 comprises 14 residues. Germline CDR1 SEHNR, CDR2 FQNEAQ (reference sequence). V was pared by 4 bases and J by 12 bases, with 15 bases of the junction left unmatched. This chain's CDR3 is CASSSPRGDPVRYF. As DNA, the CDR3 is TGTGCCAGCAGCTCCCCCCGGGGGGACCCGGTACGGTACTTC.

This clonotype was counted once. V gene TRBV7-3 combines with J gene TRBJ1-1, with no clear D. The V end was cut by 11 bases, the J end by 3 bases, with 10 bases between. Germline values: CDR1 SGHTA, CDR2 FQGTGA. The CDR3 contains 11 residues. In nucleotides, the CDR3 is TGTGCCGCTTGGTCGTACACTGAAGCTTTCTTT. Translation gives CAAWSYTEAFF.

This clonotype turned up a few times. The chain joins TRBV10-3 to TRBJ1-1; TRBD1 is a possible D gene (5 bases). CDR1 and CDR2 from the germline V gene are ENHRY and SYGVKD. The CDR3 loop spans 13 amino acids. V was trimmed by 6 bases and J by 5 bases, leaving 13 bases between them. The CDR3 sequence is CAIRETVTTEAFF. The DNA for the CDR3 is TGTGCCATCAGGGAGACAGTTACTACTGAAGCTTTCTTT.

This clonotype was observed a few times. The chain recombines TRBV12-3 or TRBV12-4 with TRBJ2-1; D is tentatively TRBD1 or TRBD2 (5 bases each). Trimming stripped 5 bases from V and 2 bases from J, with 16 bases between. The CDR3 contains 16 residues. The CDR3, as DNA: TGTGCCAGCAGTAACTTTCAGGGAGACCCCTACAATGAGCAGTTCTTC. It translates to CASSNFQGDPYNEQFF.

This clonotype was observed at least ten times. CDR3 in DNA: TGCAGTGCTAGGACCGTAGGACAGGGATCAAATCAGCCCCAGCATTTT. Encoded protein: CSARTVGQGSNQPQHF. V is TRBV20-1 and J is TRBJ1-5; TRBD1 matches 8 bases. Germline CDR1 DFQATT, CDR2 SNEGSKA (reference sequence). The junction had 11 bases not matched to a gene; V was cut back by 3 bases and J by 4 bases. The CDR3 spans 16 residues.

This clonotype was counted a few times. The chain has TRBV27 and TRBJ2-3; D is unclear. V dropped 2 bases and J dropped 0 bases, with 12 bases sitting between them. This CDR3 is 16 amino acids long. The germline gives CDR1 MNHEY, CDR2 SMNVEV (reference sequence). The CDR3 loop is CASSLQLTDSTDTQYF. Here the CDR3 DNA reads TGTGCCAGCAGTTTACAGCTAACAGATAGCACAGATACGCAGTATTTT.

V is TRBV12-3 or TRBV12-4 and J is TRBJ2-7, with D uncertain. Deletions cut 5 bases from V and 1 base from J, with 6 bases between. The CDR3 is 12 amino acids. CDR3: CASSEQSYEQYF. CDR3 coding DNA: TGTGCCAGCAGTGAACAGTCCTACGAGCAGTACTTC.

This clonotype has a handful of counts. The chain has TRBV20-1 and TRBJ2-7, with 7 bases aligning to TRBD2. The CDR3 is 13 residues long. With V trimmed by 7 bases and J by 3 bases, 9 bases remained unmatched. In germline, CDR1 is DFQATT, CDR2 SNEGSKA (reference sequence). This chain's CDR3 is CSGRASGRYEQYF. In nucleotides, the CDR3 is TGCAGTGGTCGGGCTAGCGGCCGCTACGAGCAGTACTTC.

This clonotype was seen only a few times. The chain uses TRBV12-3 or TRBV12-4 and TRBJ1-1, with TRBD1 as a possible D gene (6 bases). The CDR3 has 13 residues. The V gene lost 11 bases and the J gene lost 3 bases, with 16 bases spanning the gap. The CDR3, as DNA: TGTGCCCTCCTAGGGGGTAGATACACTGAAGCTTTCTTT. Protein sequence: CALLGGRYTEAFF.

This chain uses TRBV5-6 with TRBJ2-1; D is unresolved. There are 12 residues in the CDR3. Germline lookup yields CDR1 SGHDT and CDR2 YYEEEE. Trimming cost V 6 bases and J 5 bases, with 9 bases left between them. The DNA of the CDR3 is TGTGCCAGCACCCTACTTCACAATGAGCAGTTCTTC. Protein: CASTLLHNEQFF.

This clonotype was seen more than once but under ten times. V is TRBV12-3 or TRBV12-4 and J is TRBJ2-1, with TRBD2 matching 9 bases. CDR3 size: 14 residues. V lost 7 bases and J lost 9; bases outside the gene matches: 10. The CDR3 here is CASKGTSSLFEQFF. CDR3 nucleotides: TGTGCCAGCAAGGGGACTAGCTCCCTCTTTGAGCAGTTCTTC.

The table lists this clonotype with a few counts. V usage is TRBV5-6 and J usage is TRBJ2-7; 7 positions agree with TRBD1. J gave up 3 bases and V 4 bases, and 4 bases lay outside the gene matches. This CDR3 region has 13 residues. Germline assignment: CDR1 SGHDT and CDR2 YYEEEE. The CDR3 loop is CASSHGQDYEQYF. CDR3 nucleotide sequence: TGTGCCAGCAGCCATGGACAGGACTACGAGCAGTACTTC.

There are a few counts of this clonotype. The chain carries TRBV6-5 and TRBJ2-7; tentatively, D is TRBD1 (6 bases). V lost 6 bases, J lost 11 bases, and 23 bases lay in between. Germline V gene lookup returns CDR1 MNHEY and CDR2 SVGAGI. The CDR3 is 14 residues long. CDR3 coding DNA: TGTGCCAGCAGGGACCAAACAGGGAACCCTATGGAGTACTTC. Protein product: CASRDQTGNPMEYF.

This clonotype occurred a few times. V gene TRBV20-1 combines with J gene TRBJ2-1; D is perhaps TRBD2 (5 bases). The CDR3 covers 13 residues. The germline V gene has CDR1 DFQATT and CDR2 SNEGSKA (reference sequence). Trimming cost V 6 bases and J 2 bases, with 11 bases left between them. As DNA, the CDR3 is TGCAGTGCCGATATGGAGGCCTACAATGAGCAGTTCTTC. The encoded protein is CSADMEAYNEQFF.

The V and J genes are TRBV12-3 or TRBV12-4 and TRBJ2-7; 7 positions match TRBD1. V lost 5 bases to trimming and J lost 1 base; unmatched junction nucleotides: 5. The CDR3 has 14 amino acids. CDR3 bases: TGTGCCAGCAGTCCGACGACAGGGTCCTACGAGCAGTACTTC. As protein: CASSPTTGSYEQYF.

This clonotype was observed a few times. The CDR3 DNA reads as TGCGCCAGCAGCCAAGTATTAGCAACTAATGAAAAACTGTTTTTT. Its translation is CASSQVLATNEKLFF. The chain couples TRBV4-3 to TRBJ1-4; D is unclear. Germline V gene lookup returns CDR1 LGHNA and CDR2 YSLEER. This CDR3 region has 15 residues. The V end was cut by 1 base, the J end by 0 bases, with 6 bases between.

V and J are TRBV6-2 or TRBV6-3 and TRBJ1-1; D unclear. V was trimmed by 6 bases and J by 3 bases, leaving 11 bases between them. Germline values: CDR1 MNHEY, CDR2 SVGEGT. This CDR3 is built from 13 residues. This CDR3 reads CASSRFEYTEAFF. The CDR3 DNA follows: TGTGCCAGCAGCCGATTCGAGTACACTGAAGCTTTCTTT.

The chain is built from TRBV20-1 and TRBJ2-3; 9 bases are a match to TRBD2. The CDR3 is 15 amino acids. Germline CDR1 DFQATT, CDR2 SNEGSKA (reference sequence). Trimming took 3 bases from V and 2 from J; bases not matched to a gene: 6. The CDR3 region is CSASRAGGTTDTQYF. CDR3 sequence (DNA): TGCAGTGCTAGTCGGGCGGGGGGGACCACAGATACGCAGTATTTT.